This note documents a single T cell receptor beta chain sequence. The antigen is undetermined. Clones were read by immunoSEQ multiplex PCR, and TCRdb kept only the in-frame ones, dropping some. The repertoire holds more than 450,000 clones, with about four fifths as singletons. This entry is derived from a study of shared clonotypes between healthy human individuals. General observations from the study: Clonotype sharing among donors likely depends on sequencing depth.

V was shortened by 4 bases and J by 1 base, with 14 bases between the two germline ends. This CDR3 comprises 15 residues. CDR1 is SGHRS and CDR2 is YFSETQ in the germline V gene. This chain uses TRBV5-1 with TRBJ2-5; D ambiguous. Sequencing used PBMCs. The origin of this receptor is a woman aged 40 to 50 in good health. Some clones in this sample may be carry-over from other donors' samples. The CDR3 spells CASSHGTAVQETQYF. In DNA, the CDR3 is TGCGCCAGCAGCCACGGAACGGCAGTCCAAGAGACCCAGTACTTC.